In this sample, the clone carrying this T cell receptor (beta chain) turned up a few times. The antigen remains unidentified. Primers for the PCR totalled 60 Vbeta and 13 Jbeta. The protocol was immunoSEQ multiplex PCR, while the TCRdb copy is restricted to in-frame clones and leaves out a portion. The data show some 120,000 clones, about 8.6% seen once. This specimen comes from a study of cytomegalovirus exposure and HLA in healthy donors. The study, taken as a whole, reports: Among the sequence variants, a highly shared cluster was likely an artifact of sequencing. The study listed 150 to 200 cytomegalovirus-associated TCR beta chains.

Germline CDR1 and CDR2: KGHSH and LQKENI. The CDR3 has 14 residues. V was clipped by 3 bases and J by 7 bases, with 16 bases between them. This chain connects TRBV18 to TRBJ2-7, with D maybe TRBD1 (5 bases). The origin of this receptor is a woman in her forties in good health and CMV-seropositive. Sequencing was carried out using PBMCs. CDR3 amino acids: CASSPGQDSREQYF. The CDR3 DNA reads as TGTGCCAGCTCACCGGGGCAGGATTCTAGGGAGCAGTACTTC. Complete variable domain (other parts from reference TRBV18 and TRBJ2-7): NAGVMQNPRHLVRRRGQEARLRCSPMKGHSHVYWYRQLPEEGLKFMVYLQKENIIDESGMPKERFSAEFPKEGPSILRIQQVVRGDSAAYFCASSPGQDSREQYFGPGTRLTVT.